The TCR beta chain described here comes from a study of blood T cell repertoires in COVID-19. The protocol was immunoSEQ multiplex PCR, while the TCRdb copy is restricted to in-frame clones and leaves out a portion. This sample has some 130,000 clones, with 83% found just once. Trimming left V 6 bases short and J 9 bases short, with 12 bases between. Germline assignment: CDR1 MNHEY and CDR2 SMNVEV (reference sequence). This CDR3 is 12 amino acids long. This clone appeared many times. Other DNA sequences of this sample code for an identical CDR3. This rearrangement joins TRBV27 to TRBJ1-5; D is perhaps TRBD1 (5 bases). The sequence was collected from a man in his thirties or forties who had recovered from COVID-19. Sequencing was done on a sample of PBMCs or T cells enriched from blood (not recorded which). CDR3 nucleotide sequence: TGTGCCAGCAGCCCCACCCAGGGGCCCCAGCATTTT. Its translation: CASSPTQGPQHF.